This is a list of T cell receptor beta chains from one sample in a study of blood T cell repertoires in COVID-19. Here immunoSEQ multiplex PCR was the method, and the copy in TCRdb shows in-frame clones only, minus some. The sample contains a few hundred thousand clones, roughly nine tenths of which appear only once. The sequencing sample was made of PBMCs or T cells enriched from blood (not recorded which). The receptors originated from a man younger than 35 who had recovered from COVID-19. Both conserved end residues are part of each CDR3. Fields, in order: clone size, V gene, D gene, J gene, CDR3 protein, CDR3 DNA. A D gene is named only where the DNA matches it firmly. For some rows the clone size is stated as once, few or many, or as a class when expanded; others skip it.

NA	TRBV28	TRBD1	TRBJ1-1	CASSLEWQGETEAFF	TGTGCCAGCAGTTTAGAATGGCAGGGGGAGACTGAAGCTTTCTTT
NA	TRBV7-8	TRBD1	TRBJ2-7	CASSMRNRGSYEQYF	TGTGCCAGCAGCATGCGCAACAGGGGATCCTACGAGCAGTACTTC
NA	TRBV7-9	NA	TRBJ1-1	CATQADTEAFF	TGTGCCACCCAGGCCGACACTGAAGCTTTCTTT
NA	TRBV7-8	TRBD1	TRBJ1-5	CASSSDRAHQPQHF	TGTGCCAGCAGCTCAGACAGGGCCCATCAGCCCCAGCATTTT
NA	TRBV7-9	NA	TRBJ1-5	CASSLPYRVDAQPQHF	TGTGCCAGCAGCTTGCCCTACAGGGTCGACGCTCAGCCCCAGCATTTT
NA	TRBV19	NA	TRBJ2-1	CASSVSQTGEQFF	TGTGCCAGTAGTGTCTCCCAAACAGGAGAGCAGTTCTTC
NA	TRBV7-2	NA	TRBJ2-1	CASSLLGEFIVAYNEQFF	TGTGCCAGCAGCCTACTCGGGGAATTTATAGTCGCTTACAATGAGCAGTTCTTC
NA	TRBV7-8	NA	TRBJ1-6	CASSLRAEGSPLHF	TGTGCCAGCAGCCTGCGGGCCGAGGGCTCACCCCTCCACTTT
few	TRBV9	NA	TRBJ1-5	CASSSHGGNNQPQHF	TGTGCCAGCAGCTCCCACGGGGGGAACAATCAGCCCCAGCATTTT
NA	TRBV3-1/TRBV3-2	TRBD2	TRBJ2-7	CASSHLGTSRGEQYF	TGTGCCAGCAGCCACCTCGGGACTAGCCGCGGCGAGCAGTACTTC
NA	TRBV9	TRBD2	TRBJ2-1	CASSVRLAGGEEQFF	TGTGCCAGCAGCGTAAGGCTAGCGGGGGGGGAAGAGCAGTTCTTC
NA	TRBV6-5	TRBD1	TRBJ1-6	CASSYLTGRYNSPLHF	TGTGCCAGCAGTTACCTGACAGGGCGCTATAATTCACCCCTCCACTTT
NA	TRBV6-2/TRBV6-3	TRBD2	TRBJ2-7	CASSYGGLAGRYEQYF	TGTGCCAGCAGTTACGGAGGACTAGCGGGAAGGTACGAGCAGTACTTC
NA	TRBV11-3	NA	TRBJ2-2	CASSLAGAGELFF	TGTGCCAGCAGCTTAGCAGGGGCCGGGGAGCTGTTTTTT
NA	TRBV12-3/TRBV12-4	NA	TRBJ2-7	CASRNSVYEQYF	TGTGCCAGCAGGAACAGTGTATACGAGCAGTACTTC
NA	TRBV28	NA	TRBJ1-5	CAGSGGTSNQPQHF	TGTGCCGGCTCCGGGGGTACTAGCAATCAGCCCCAGCATTTT
NA	TRBV4-3	TRBD2	TRBJ2-6	CASSQVTRLAGGTGANVLTF	TGCGCCAGCAGCCAAGTAACCCGACTAGCGGGAGGTACTGGGGCCAACGTCCTGACTTTC
NA	TRBV9	TRBD2	TRBJ2-1	CASSVRTSVPNEQFF	TGTGCCAGCAGCGTCCGGACTAGCGTTCCCAATGAGCAGTTCTTC
NA	TRBV7-2	TRBD1	TRBJ2-7	CASSSTRLTGGYEQYF	TGTGCCAGCAGCTCCACCAGACTGACAGGGGGCTACGAGCAGTACTTC
NA	TRBV3-1/TRBV3-2	NA	TRBJ2-5	CASSHRRGFRGSGETQYF	TGTGCCAGCAGCCATCGTAGGGGGTTTCGGGGCAGCGGAGAGACCCAGTACTTC
NA	TRBV15	NA	TRBJ2-1	CATSRDRGYNEQFF	TGTGCCACCAGCAGAGATCGGGGCTACAATGAGCAGTTCTTC
NA	TRBV6-5	TRBD1	TRBJ1-5	CASSTGGNSNQPQHF	TGTGCCAGCAGCACAGGGGGAAATAGCAATCAGCCCCAGCATTTT
NA	TRBV10-3	TRBD1	TRBJ1-4	CAIRGQGAGEKLFF	TGTGCCATCAGAGGACAGGGGGCTGGGGAAAAACTGTTTTTT
NA	TRBV11-2	TRBD1	TRBJ2-5	CASSLDLGGRETQYF	TGTGCCAGCAGCTTAGACCTAGGGGGCCGGGAGACCCAGTACTTC
NA	TRBV19	TRBD1	TRBJ1-1	CASSKGQVETEAFF	TGTGCCAGTAGTAAAGGACAGGTGGAGACTGAAGCTTTCTTT
NA	TRBV5-1	TRBD2	TRBJ2-2	CASSLELAGALNTGELFF	TGCGCCAGCAGCTTGGAACTAGCGGGGGCCTTGAACACCGGGGAGCTGTTTTTT
few	TRBV3-1/TRBV3-2	TRBD2	TRBJ2-1	CASQAAGAPDEQFF	TGTGCCAGCCAGGCGGCGGGAGCTCCAGATGAGCAGTTCTTC
NA	TRBV7-2	TRBD2	TRBJ2-1	CASSLAPPGGGIHEQFF	TGTGCCAGCAGCTTAGCCCCCCCGGGGGGAGGTATCCATGAGCAGTTCTTC
NA	TRBV28	TRBD1	TRBJ2-1	CASSSGQYLNEQFF	TGTGCCAGCAGTTCGGGACAGTACCTCAATGAGCAGTTCTTC
NA	TRBV30	NA	TRBJ2-2	CAWNQVTTGELFF	TGTGCCTGGAACCAGGTTACCACCGGGGAGCTGTTTTTT
NA	TRBV7-9	NA	TRBJ2-1	CASSPVGEQFF	TGTGCCAGCAGCCCAGTGGGCGAGCAGTTCTTC
NA	TRBV2	NA	TRBJ1-4	CASSDVRGRNEKLFF	TGTGCCAGCAGTGACGTGCGGGGCAGGAATGAAAAACTGTTTTTT
NA	TRBV3-1/TRBV3-2	TRBD2	TRBJ2-7	CASSQELETSGRSSYEQYF	TGTGCCAGCAGCCAAGAGTTGGAGACTAGCGGGAGGAGCTCCTACGAGCAGTACTTC
NA	TRBV25-1	TRBD2	TRBJ2-7	CASSEVLAGAYEQYF	TGTGCCAGCAGTGAAGTCCTAGCGGGAGCCTACGAGCAGTACTTC
once	TRBV18	TRBD1	TRBJ2-7	CASSPRQGDEQYF	TGTGCCAGCTCACCACGGCAGGGGGACGAGCAGTACTTC
NA	TRBV27	NA	TRBJ1-5	CASSLRGNQPQHF	TGTGCCAGCAGTTTAAGGGGTAATCAGCCCCAGCATTTT
few	TRBV4-3	NA	TRBJ2-4	CASSQESPRAKNIQYF	TGCGCCAGCAGCCAAGAATCCCCGAGGGCCAAAAACATTCAGTACTTC
NA	TRBV10-3	NA	TRBJ2-7	CAISEPPLTPNYEQYF	TGTGCCATCAGTGAGCCGCCCCTTACTCCTAACTACGAGCAGTACTTC
NA	TRBV4-1	NA	TRBJ1-5	CASSQDHLSGLDGGNQPQHF	TGCGCCAGCAGCCAAGATCATCTTTCAGGGCTGGACGGGGGAAATCAGCCCCAGCATTTT
NA	TRBV4-2	NA	TRBJ2-1	CASSHNPGAYNEQFF	TGTGCCAGCAGCCATAACCCGGGAGCCTACAATGAGCAGTTCTTC
NA	TRBV3-1/TRBV3-2	NA	TRBJ1-1	CASSQVQGGTEAFF	TGTGCCAGCAGCCAAGTACAGGGAGGGACTGAAGCTTTCTTT
NA	TRBV28	TRBD2	TRBJ2-1	CASSFDGSGRAWGEQFF	TGTGCCAGCAGTTTCGATGGTAGCGGGAGGGCCTGGGGTGAGCAGTTCTTC
NA	TRBV7-2	TRBD1	TRBJ2-5	CASSLGTGGAETQYF	TGTGCCAGCAGCTTAGGGACAGGGGGCGCGGAGACCCAGTACTTC
NA	TRBV28	NA	TRBJ1-1	CASSLYGQLNTEAFF	TGTGCCAGCAGTCTATACGGACAGCTGAACACTGAAGCTTTCTTT
NA	TRBV27	NA	TRBJ1-1	CASSLSAGMGTEAFF	TGTGCCAGCAGTTTATCAGCAGGGATGGGCACTGAAGCTTTCTTT
once	TRBV5-5	NA	TRBJ1-1	CASSGKGSALDTEAFF	TGTGCCAGCAGCGGCAAAGGGAGCGCGTTGGACACTGAAGCTTTCTTT
NA	TRBV6-1	TRBD1	TRBJ1-2	CASSEALGQGPYYGYTF	TGTGCCAGCAGTGAAGCCTTGGGACAGGGGCCTTACTATGGCTACACCTTC
NA	TRBV29-1	NA	TRBJ1-2	CSVVRGDYGYTF	TGCAGCGTTGTAAGGGGCGACTATGGCTACACCTTC
NA	TRBV30	TRBD1	TRBJ2-7	CAWAPGTGVYEQYF	TGTGCCTGGGCCCCCGGGACAGGGGTGTACGAGCAGTACTTC
NA	TRBV12-3/TRBV12-4	NA	TRBJ1-1	CASSLATETEAFF	TGTGCCAGCAGTTTAGCGACAGAGACTGAAGCTTTCTTT
NA	TRBV10-1	TRBD1	TRBJ2-7	CASTSNRTGSYYEQYF	TGCGCCAGCACCTCAAATCGGACAGGGAGCTACTACGAGCAGTACTTC
NA	TRBV10-1	TRBD2	TRBJ2-1	CASSASGTLSYNEQFF	TGCGCCAGCAGCGCTAGCGGGACCCTTTCCTACAATGAGCAGTTCTTC
NA	TRBV3-1/TRBV3-2	TRBD1	TRBJ1-4	CASSSYRDSVNEKLFF	TGTGCCAGCAGCTCGTACCGGGACAGCGTAAATGAAAAACTGTTTTTT